This T cell receptor (beta chain) was captured by sequencing in a study of T cell responses to AZD1222 COVID-19 vaccine. This CDR3 contains 12 residues. Germline lookup yields CDR1 SNHLY and CDR2 FYNNEI. V gave up 7 bases and J gave up 4 bases, with 10 bases separating them. As regards this clone: Antigen: not known.

General study findings and limits: The CD4 TCRs associated with vaccination extended across spike and predominated at 160-218 and 743-854. Targeting of unmutated variant regions was reportedly seen in nearly half of spike-specific TCRs. In a largely white British group with more females than males, clonal diversity was possibly underestimated.

Sequencing was performed with immunoSEQ multiplex PCR; in TCRdb, only in-frame clones are kept and a portion is missing. The repertoire consists of roughly 180,000 clones, with approximately 89% occurring once and the leading ten covering approximately 1.8%. The TCR sequence derives from an adult who received the AZD1222 COVID-19 vaccine. The sample in question was peripheral blood, obtained 28 days after the second AZD1222 dose. This sequence joins TRBV2 and TRBJ2-5; D might be TRBD2 (6 bases). The CDR3 loop reads CASTRGLETQYF. The CDR3 DNA follows: TGTGCCAGCACCCGGGGGTTAGAGACCCAGTACTTC.